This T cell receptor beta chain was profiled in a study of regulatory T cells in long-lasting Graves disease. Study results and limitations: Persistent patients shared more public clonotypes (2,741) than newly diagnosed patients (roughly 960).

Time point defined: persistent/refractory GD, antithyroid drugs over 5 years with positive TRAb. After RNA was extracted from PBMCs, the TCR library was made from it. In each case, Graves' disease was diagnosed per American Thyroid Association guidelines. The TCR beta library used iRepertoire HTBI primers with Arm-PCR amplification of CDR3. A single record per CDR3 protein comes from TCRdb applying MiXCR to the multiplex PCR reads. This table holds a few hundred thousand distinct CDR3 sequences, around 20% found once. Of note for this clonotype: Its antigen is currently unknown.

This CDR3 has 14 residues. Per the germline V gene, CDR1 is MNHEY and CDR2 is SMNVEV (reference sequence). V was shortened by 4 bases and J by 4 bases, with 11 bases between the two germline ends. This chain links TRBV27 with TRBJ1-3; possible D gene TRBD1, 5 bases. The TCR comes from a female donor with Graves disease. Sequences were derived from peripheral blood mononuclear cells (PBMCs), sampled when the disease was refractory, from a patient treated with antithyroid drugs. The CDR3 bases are TGTGCCAGCAGTTCCCGGGACGGCGGAAACACCATATATTTT. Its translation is CASSSRDGGNTIYF.